This entry concerns a single TCR beta chain. Its antigen remains unidentified. The data are from a study of shared clonotypes between healthy human individuals. Study-level results: Generally, naive subsets came out with larger estimated richness than memory subsets. The study found lower generation probabilities in non-shared clonotypes than in those shared by all four donors. Sampling included only blood; tissue repertoires likely differ. Among donors, clonotype sharing was expected to be affected by sequencing depth.

Some clones are missing from TCRdb's copy, which holds only in-frame ones; the method was immunoSEQ multiplex PCR. This table has about 2,500,000 clones, roughly 92% appearing once. Input material: naive CD4+ T cells sorted from blood. Subset given: CD45RA+ positively selected. The receptor comes from a man aged 18 to 30 in good health.

As DNA, the CDR3 is TGTGCCAGCTCACCATCCTCGCAGGGGTCTCAGCCCCAGCATTTT. It translates to CASSPSSQGSQPQHF. The chain links TRBV18 to TRBJ1-5; D possibly corresponds to TRBD1 (6 bases). V gave up 2 bases and J gave up 6 bases, with 14 bases separating them. Germline V gene sequence: CDR1 KGHSH, CDR2 LQKENI. This CDR3 comprises 15 residues.